The entry that follows covers one T cell receptor (beta chain) sequence. These data belong to a study of blood T cell repertoires in COVID-19. Study overall: Nucleic acid was either cDNA or gDNA, and it came from T cells, B-cell-depleted T cells, or PBMCs.

Trimming cost V 9 bases and J 0 bases, with 10 bases left between them. This CDR3 spans 13 amino acids. Germline values: CDR1 MNHEY, CDR2 SVGAGI. Generated by immunoSEQ multiplex PCR, the TCRdb table keeps only in-frame clones and is missing some. Of a few hundred thousand clones listed, around 78% are singletons. The TCR was taken from a man between 60 and 75 years old who had recovered from COVID-19. Sequenced material: peripheral blood. The chain has TRBV6-5 and TRBJ2-3; D not certain. CDR3 protein: CARRTESTDTQYF. The CDR3 DNA sequence: TGTGCCAGACGAACGGAGAGCACAGATACGCAGTATTTT.